This entry features one T cell receptor beta chain sequence. The source of the sample is a study of blood T cell repertoires in COVID-19. Overall study context: The origin of the acute and convalescent COVID-19 samples was the United States, Italy and Spain. PBMCs, B-cell-depleted T cells, or T cells were the source of the cDNA or gDNA that made up the material.

As processed by the authors: Estimation of nucleated cell counts was performed using reference gene primer amplification. Repertoires were generated with immunoSEQ multiplex PCR, while TCRdb's copy carries only in-frame clones and drops some. That table gives V, J and clone size, and the DNA gave D and trimming. The top ten clones hold 2% to 3% of a sample with about 160,000 clones, about nine tenths of them seen once. Germline assignment: CDR1 SGHRS and CDR2 YFSETQ. This CDR3 has 15 amino acids. The trim removed 3 bases at V and 3 bases at J, leaving 6 bases unmatched. The sequencing input was peripheral blood. This receptor was taken from a young man with acute or convalescent COVID-19. This chain links TRBV5-1 with TRBJ1-3; 7 positions agree with TRBD1. CDR3 in DNA: TGCGCCAGCAGCTCCACAGGGGTTGATGGAAACACCATATATTTT. It specifies CASSSTGVDGNTIYF. The full variable domain, completed using reference TRBV5-1 and TRBJ1-3, is KAGVTQTPRYLIKTRGQQVTLSCSPISGHRSVSWYQQTPGQGLQFLFEYFSETQRNKGNFPGRFSGRQFSNSRSEMNVSTLELGDSALYLCASSSTGVDGNTIYFGEGSWLTVV.